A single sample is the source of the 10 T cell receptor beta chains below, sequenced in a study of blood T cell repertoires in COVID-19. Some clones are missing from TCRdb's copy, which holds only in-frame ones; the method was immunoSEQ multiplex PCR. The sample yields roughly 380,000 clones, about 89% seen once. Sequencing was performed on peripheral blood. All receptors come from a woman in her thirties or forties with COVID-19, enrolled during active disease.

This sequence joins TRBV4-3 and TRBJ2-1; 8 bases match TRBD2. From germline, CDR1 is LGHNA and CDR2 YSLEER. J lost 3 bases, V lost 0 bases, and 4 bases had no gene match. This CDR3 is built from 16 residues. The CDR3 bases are TGCGCCAGCAGCCAAGACCCTACTAGCGGCTACAATGAGCAGTTCTTC. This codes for CASSQDPTSGYNEQFF.

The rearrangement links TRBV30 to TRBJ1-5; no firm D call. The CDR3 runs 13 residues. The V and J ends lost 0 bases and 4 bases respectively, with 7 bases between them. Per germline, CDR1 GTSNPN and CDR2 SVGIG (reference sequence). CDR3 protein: CAWSVDTNQPQHF. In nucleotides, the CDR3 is TGTGCCTGGAGTGTAGACACGAATCAGCCCCAGCATTTT.

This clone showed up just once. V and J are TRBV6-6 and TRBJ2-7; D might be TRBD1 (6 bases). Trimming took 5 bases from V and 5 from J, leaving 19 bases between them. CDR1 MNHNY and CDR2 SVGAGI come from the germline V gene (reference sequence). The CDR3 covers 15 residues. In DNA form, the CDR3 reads TGTGCCAGCAGTAAGCCGGACAGCGCGGCCCACGAGCAGTACTTC. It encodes CASSKPDSAAHEQYF.

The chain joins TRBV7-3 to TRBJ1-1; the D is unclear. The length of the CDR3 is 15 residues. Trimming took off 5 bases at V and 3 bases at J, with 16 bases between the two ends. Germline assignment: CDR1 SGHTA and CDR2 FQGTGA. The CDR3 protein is CASSPLARGYTEAFF. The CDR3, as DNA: TGTGCCAGCAGCCCCCTTGCACGGGGTTACACTGAAGCTTTCTTT.

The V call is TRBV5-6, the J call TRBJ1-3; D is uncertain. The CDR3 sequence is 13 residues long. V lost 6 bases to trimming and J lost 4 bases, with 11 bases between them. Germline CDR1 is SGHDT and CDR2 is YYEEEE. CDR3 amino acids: CASTVTTGNTIYF. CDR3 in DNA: TGTGCCAGCACCGTAACTACCGGAAACACCATATATTTT. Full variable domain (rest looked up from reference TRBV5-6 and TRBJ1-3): DAGVTQSPTHLIKTRGQQVTLRCSPKSGHDTVSWYQQALGQGPQFIFQYYEEEERQRGNFPDRFSGHQFPNYSSELNVNALLLGDSALYLCASTVTTGNTIYFGEGSWLTVV.

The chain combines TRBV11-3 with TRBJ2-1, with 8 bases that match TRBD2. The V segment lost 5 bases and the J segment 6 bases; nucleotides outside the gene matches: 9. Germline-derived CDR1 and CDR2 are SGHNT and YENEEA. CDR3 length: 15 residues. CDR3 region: CASSAGGVITNEQFF. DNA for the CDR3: TGTGCCAGCAGCGCCGGGGGGGTTATTACCAATGAGCAGTTCTTC.

The CDR3 coding sequence is TGCAGTGCTAGTTATGCGGGTAAGAAAGATGAAAAACTGTTTTTT. Translation gives CSASYAGKKDEKLFF. J is TRBJ1-4 and V is TRBV20-1; D gene unclear. Per the germline V gene, CDR1 is DFQATT and CDR2 is SNEGSKA (reference sequence). The V gene lost 3 bases and the J gene lost 6 bases, with 17 bases spanning the gap. CDR3 length: 15 residues.

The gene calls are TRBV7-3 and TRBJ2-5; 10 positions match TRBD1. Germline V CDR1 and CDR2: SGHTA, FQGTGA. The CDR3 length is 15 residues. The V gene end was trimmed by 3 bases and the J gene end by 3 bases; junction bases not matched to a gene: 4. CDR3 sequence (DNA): TGTGCCAGCAGCTTCTCCGGGACAGGGGAAGAGACCCAGTACTTC. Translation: CASSFSGTGEETQYF.

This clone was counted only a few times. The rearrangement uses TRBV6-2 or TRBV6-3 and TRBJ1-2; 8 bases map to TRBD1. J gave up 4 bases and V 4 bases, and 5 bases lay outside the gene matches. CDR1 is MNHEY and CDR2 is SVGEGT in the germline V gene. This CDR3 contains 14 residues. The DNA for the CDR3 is TGTGCCAGCAGTTCAATACAGGGGGGCTATGGCTACACCTTC. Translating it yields CASSSIQGGYGYTF.

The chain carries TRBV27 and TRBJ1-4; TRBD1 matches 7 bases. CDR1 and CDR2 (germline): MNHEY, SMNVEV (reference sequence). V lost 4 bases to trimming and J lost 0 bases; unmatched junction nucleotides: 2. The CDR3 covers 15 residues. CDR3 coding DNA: TGTGCCAGCAGTTCCCAGGGGGCAACTAATGAAAAACTGTTTTTT. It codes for CASSSQGATNEKLFF.